This T cell receptor beta chain came from a study of blood T cell repertoires in COVID-19. Study context: Specimens from acute and convalescent COVID-19 originated in the United States, Italy and Spain. T cells, B-cell-depleted T cells, or PBMCs supplied cDNA or gDNA.

Study processing details: Amplification with reference gene primers provided the estimates of nucleated cell counts. Only in-frame clones appear in the TCRdb table, and some are missing; sequencing was by immunoSEQ multiplex PCR. That table supplies the V and J calls and clone size; D and trimming were determined from the DNA. The repertoire holds roughly 170,000 clones, with around 90% as singletons. Germline CDR1 LGHNA, CDR2 YSLEER. There are 16 residues in the CDR3. V was shortened by 0 bases and J by 4 bases, with 16 bases between the two germline ends. The specimen was peripheral blood. The receptor's source is a man aged 40-49 years with active or convalescent COVID-19. This chain joins TRBV4-3 and TRBJ2-7; D may be TRBD2 (5 bases). The CDR3 loop reads CASSQDRASGLYEQYF. The CDR3 DNA is TGCGCCAGCAGCCAAGATCGAGCCAGCGGCTTATACGAGCAGTACTTC.